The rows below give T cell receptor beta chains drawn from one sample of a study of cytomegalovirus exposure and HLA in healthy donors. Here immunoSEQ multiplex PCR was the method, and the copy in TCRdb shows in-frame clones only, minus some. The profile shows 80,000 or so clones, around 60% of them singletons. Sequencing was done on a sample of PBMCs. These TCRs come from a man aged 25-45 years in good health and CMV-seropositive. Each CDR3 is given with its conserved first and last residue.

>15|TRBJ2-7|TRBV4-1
CASSQELRGTYEQYF
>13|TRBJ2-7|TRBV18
CASSPDTDYEQYF
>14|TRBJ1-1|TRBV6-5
CASSSGTGVPGAFF
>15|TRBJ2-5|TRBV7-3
CASSSNGGAQETQYF
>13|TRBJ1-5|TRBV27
CASSLRQHQPQHF
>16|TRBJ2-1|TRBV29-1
CSVDSLAGGAYNEQFF
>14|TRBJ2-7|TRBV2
CASKKDRSNYEQYF
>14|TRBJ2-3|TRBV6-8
CARTSASRTDTQYF
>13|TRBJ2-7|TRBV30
CAWRVTANYEQYF
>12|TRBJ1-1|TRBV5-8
CASSLETAEAFF
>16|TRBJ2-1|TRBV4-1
CASSQERGGAYNEQFF